The 25 T cell receptor beta chains below all came from one sample that was sequenced in a study of PD-1 and CTLA-4 blockade in melanoma. Clones were sequenced by immunoSEQ multiplex PCR, and TCRdb holds only the in-frame ones, with some missing. The sample includes tens of thousands of clones, 88% of them seen just once. Material: CD8+ T cells from peripheral blood, obtained before anti-PD-1 treatment. The receptors here all came from a human donor with melanoma.

This clone is a singleton in its sample. The gene calls are TRBV14 and TRBJ2-7; tentatively, D is TRBD1 or TRBD2 (5 bases each). V was trimmed by 2 bases and J by 0 bases, leaving 14 bases between them. The length of the CDR3 is 16 residues. The V gene's germline CDR1 is SGHDN and CDR2 FVKESK. Written as DNA, the CDR3 is TGTGCCAGCAGCCAAAGAGGGGCAGGTCTCTCCTACGAGCAGTACTTC. This sequence encodes CASSQRGAGLSYEQYF.

This sequence joins TRBV13 and TRBJ1-1; perhaps TRBD1 as D (6 bases). Germline values: CDR1 PRHDT, CDR2 FYEKMQ (reference sequence). This CDR3 has 15 residues. V was trimmed by 5 bases and J by 1 base, leaving 14 bases between them. CDR3 coding DNA: TGTGCCAGCAGCCCTCGGACAGAGTCGAACACTGAAGCTTTCTTT. It yields the protein CASSPRTESNTEAFF.

The chain uses TRBV7-9 and TRBJ2-7; D possibly matches TRBD1 or TRBD2 (5 bases each). V shed 5 bases and J shed 0 bases, with 11 bases lying between them. Germline CDR1 SEHNR, CDR2 FQNEAQ (reference sequence). The length of the CDR3 is 14 residues. In DNA form, the CDR3 reads TGTGCCAGCAGCCCAGTTGGGGGCTCCTACGAGCAGTACTTC. Translated: CASSPVGGSYEQYF.

The chain joins TRBV7-9 to TRBJ2-2; 12 nucleotides match TRBD1. The CDR3 loop spans 17 amino acids. The germline gives CDR1 SEHNR, CDR2 FQNEAQ (reference sequence). Trimming took 6 bases from V and 0 from J; bases not matched to a gene: 5. The CDR3 DNA sequence: TGTGCCAGCAGTCAAGGGACAGGGGGCCCGAACACCGGGGAGCTGTTTTTT. The encoded protein is CASSQGTGGPNTGELFF.

The V gene is TRBV28, the J gene TRBJ1-1; D might be TRBD1 (6 bases). V was clipped by 6 bases and J by 5 bases, with 19 bases between them. CDR3 length: 15 residues. Germline CDR1 reads MDHEN; CDR2 reads SYDVKM. DNA of the CDR3: TGTGCCAGCAGGATCCAAACAGGGATGAGGACTGAAGCTTTCTTT. Translation: CASRIQTGMRTEAFF. Together with reference TRBV28 and TRBJ1-1, the CDR3 gives the full variable domain: DVKVTQSSRYLVKRTGEKVFLECVQDMDHENMFWYRQDPGLGLRLIYFSYDVKMKEKGDIPEGYSVSREKKERFSLILESASTNQTSMYLCASRIQTGMRTEAFFGQGTRLTVV.

The chain uses TRBV19 and TRBJ1-5; D remains ambiguous. The germline CDR1 and CDR2 sequences are LNHDA and SQIVND (reference sequence). The CDR3 runs 13 residues. V lost 5 bases to trimming and J lost 6 bases, with 11 bases between them. CDR3 sequence (DNA): TGTGCCAGTAGTTCCCCGGGGTCTCAGCCCCAGCATTTT. Translation: CASSSPGSQPQHF. The variable domain in full, with the rest retrieved from reference TRBV19 and TRBJ1-5, is DGGITQSPKYLFRKEGQNVTLSCEQNLNHDAMYWYRQDPGQGLRLIYYSQIVNDFQKGDIAEGYSVSREKKESFPLTVTSAQKNPTAFYLCASSSPGSQPQHFGDGTRLSIL.

The chain couples TRBV28 to TRBJ2-7, with 7 bases aligning to TRBD2. Germline V gene sequence: CDR1 MDHEN, CDR2 SYDVKM. The CDR3 spans 14 residues. With 3 bases clipped from V and 5 bases from J, the junction kept 7 bases outside the gene matches. The CDR3 reads CASSFGGYDNEQYF. The CDR3 DNA reads TGTGCCAGCAGTTTCGGGGGGTACGACAACGAGCAGTACTTC.

The V and J genes are TRBV2 and TRBJ1-4; 8 bases match TRBD1. Trimming removed 5 bases from V and 7 bases from J; junction bases left unmatched: 6. This CDR3 has 14 residues. Germline CDR1 SNHLY, CDR2 FYNNEI. CDR3 DNA: TGTGCCAGCAGTTCTCAGGGGGCTGGTGAAAAACTGTTTTTT. Protein: CASSSQGAGEKLFF.

V and J are TRBV7-9 and TRBJ2-7; 9 nucleotides agree with TRBD1. V lost 5 bases and J lost 4; bases outside the gene matches: 9. CDR3 length: 15 amino acids. Germline V CDR1 and CDR2: SEHNR, FQNEAQ (reference sequence). CDR3 coding DNA: TGTGCCAGCAGCGGTTACCGGGACAGGGATTACGAGCAGTACTTC. Protein: CASSGYRDRDYEQYF.

The chain combines TRBV11-3 with TRBJ2-3; no reliable D call. Germline V gene data show CDR1 as SGHNT and CDR2 as YENEEA. The CDR3 covers 12 residues. V lost 0 bases to trimming and J lost 5 bases, with 3 bases between them. CDR3 amino acids: CASSLERDTQYF. Written as DNA, the CDR3 is TGTGCCAGCAGCTTAGAGCGAGATACGCAGTATTTT.

The J gene is TRBJ2-1, the V gene TRBV5-1; D remains ambiguous. The V end was cut by 0 bases, the J end by 4 bases, with 14 bases between. The germline V gene has CDR1 SGHRS and CDR2 YFSETQ. The length of the CDR3 is 16 residues. The CDR3 bases are TGCGCCAGCAGCTTGGAATCGGTCCAGGCGTACAATGAGCAGTTCTTC. Amino acid sequence: CASSLESVQAYNEQFF.

The chain carries TRBV7-9 and TRBJ2-7, with 10 bases aligning to TRBD1. With V trimmed by 5 bases and J by 3 bases, 7 bases remained unmatched. CDR3 length equals 15 residues. Germline values: CDR1 SEHNR, CDR2 FQNEAQ (reference sequence). CDR3 sequence (DNA): TGTGCCAGCAGCCGAAGGGGACAGGGGTACTACGAGCAGTACTTC. The encoded protein is CASSRRGQGYYEQYF.

The rearrangement links TRBV28 to TRBJ1-1; D is perhaps TRBD1 (5 bases). This CDR3 region has 14 residues. The V gene lost 7 bases and the J gene lost 3 bases, with 15 bases spanning the gap. Germline CDR1 MDHEN, CDR2 SYDVKM. For the CDR3, the DNA is TGTGCCAGCACCCGAGGGGAGGGATACACTGAAGCTTTCTTT. Its protein is CASTRGEGYTEAFF.

This chain links TRBV27 with TRBJ2-1; D uncertain. Germline V gene sequence: CDR1 MNHEY, CDR2 SMNVEV (reference sequence). Trimming shortened V by 0 bases and J by 9 bases, and 15 bases separated the two germline ends. This CDR3 has 15 amino acids. The CDR3 coding sequence is TGTGCCAGCAGTTTATCACCCCTATCCGTGATTGAGCAGTTCTTC. Encoded protein: CASSLSPLSVIEQFF.

The chain employs TRBV28 and TRBJ2-3, with D perhaps matching TRBD2 (6 bases). Germline CDR1 and CDR2: MDHEN and SYDVKM. V lost 11 bases and J 2 bases, leaving 17 bases between the germline ends. The CDR3 is 14 residues long. The CDR3 nucleotides are TGTGCCTCTAAAGGACCGGGAGTCACAGATACGCAGTATTTT. Translating gives CASKGPGVTDTQYF.

The chain is built from TRBV9 and TRBJ2-1; TRBD2 matches 7 bases. The CDR3 runs 15 residues. J lost 4 bases, V lost 4 bases, and 8 bases had no gene match. CDR1 SGDLS and CDR2 YYNGEE come from the germline V gene. DNA of the CDR3: TGTGCCAGCAGCCCCCTCGACGGGGGGTACAATGAGCAGTTCTTC. It codes for CASSPLDGGYNEQFF.

The J gene is TRBJ2-1, the V gene TRBV11-2; D might be TRBD1 or TRBD2, each matching 5 bases. The CDR3 sequence is 17 residues long. V shed 0 bases and J shed 0 bases, with 12 bases lying between them. Germline loops: CDR1 SGHAT, CDR2 FQNNGV. CDR3 sequence (DNA): TGTGCCAGCAGCTTAGAGGGGGTCCCCAGCTCCTACAATGAGCAGTTCTTC. As protein: CASSLEGVPSSYNEQFF.

CDR3 residues: CASSSTTTEAFF. The CDR3 DNA reads TGTGCCAGCAGCTCCACTACCACTGAAGCTTTCTTT. The V gene is TRBV7-9, the J gene TRBJ1-1; D gene unclear. Trimming cost V 4 bases and J 4 bases, with 7 bases left between them. CDR3 size: 12 residues. Germline V gene data show CDR1 as SEHNR and CDR2 as FQNEAQ (reference sequence).

V gene TRBV28 combines with J gene TRBJ1-5, with 8 bases identical to TRBD1. Unmatched junction bases numbered 4, after V lost 3 bases and J lost 6 bases. The CDR3 spans 14 residues. The germline gives CDR1 MDHEN, CDR2 SYDVKM. CDR3: CASSFGQGGQPQHF. In DNA form, the CDR3 reads TGTGCCAGCAGTTTTGGACAGGGAGGTCAGCCCCAGCATTTT.

The chain couples TRBV30 to TRBJ1-6, with unresolved D. The V end was cut by 6 bases, the J end by 0 bases, with 15 bases between. CDR3 length equals 16 residues. Germline V gene data show CDR1 as GTSNPN and CDR2 as SVGIG (reference sequence). Here the CDR3 DNA reads TGTGCCTGCACGCCGTTAGGGAGCTCCTATAATTCACCCCTCCACTTT. Its protein is CACTPLGSSYNSPLHF.

The genes are TRBV15 and TRBJ2-3; 7 positions match TRBD2. The CDR3 is made up of 17 amino acids. The J segment lost 6 bases and the V segment lost 0 bases, leaving 12 bases of the junction unmatched. Germline V gene lookup returns CDR1 LNHNV and CDR2 YYDKDF (reference sequence). The CDR3 region is CATSREEGLPLRDTQYF. For the CDR3, the DNA is TGTGCCACCAGCAGAGAAGAGGGACTACCCCTCAGGGATACGCAGTATTTT. The whole variable domain, remainder taken from reference TRBV15 and TRBJ2-3, is DAMVIQNPRYQVTQFGKPVTLSCSQTLNHNVMYWYQQKSSQAPKLLFHYYDKDFNNEADTPDNFQSRRPNTSFCFLDIRSPGLGDTAMYLCATSREEGLPLRDTQYFGPGTRLTVL.

Only a few counts were recorded for this clone. The chain is built from TRBV2 and TRBJ1-5; D gene uncertain. CDR1 is SNHLY and CDR2 is FYNNEI in the germline V gene. The CDR3 has 14 amino acids. The V and J ends lost 3 bases and 5 bases respectively, with 11 bases between them. CDR3: CASSDGANYQPQHF. The DNA of the CDR3 is TGTGCCAGCAGTGATGGAGCAAACTATCAGCCCCAGCATTTT.

The rearrangement joins TRBV13 to TRBJ1-1; 7 nucleotides align to TRBD1. The CDR3 extends over 12 amino acids. Germline V gene lookup returns CDR1 PRHDT and CDR2 FYEKMQ (reference sequence). Trimming cost V 5 bases and J 7 bases; bases outside gene matches: 4. This chain's CDR3 is CASSRGQIEAFF. The CDR3 nucleotides read TGTGCCAGCAGCCGGGGACAGATTGAAGCTTTCTTT.

This sequence joins TRBV7-9 and TRBJ1-6, with D perhaps TRBD1 (5 bases). V lost 1 base, J lost 7 bases, and 11 bases lay in between. This CDR3 has 15 residues. Germline-derived CDR1 and CDR2 are SEHNR and FQNEAQ (reference sequence). CDR3 in DNA: TGTGCCAGCAGCTTAGTCCAAGGGACCAATTCACCCCTCCACTTT. It translates to CASSLVQGTNSPLHF.

The V and J genes are TRBV5-6 and TRBJ2-1; maybe TRBD2 (5 bases). The CDR3 is 13 amino acids. Germline-derived CDR1 and CDR2 are SGHDT and YYEEEE. Trimming pared 0 bases from V and 8 bases from J, leaving 9 bases between. The CDR3 region is CASSLVSGDEQFF. In nucleotides, the CDR3 is TGTGCCAGCAGCTTGGTCTCCGGGGATGAGCAGTTCTTC.